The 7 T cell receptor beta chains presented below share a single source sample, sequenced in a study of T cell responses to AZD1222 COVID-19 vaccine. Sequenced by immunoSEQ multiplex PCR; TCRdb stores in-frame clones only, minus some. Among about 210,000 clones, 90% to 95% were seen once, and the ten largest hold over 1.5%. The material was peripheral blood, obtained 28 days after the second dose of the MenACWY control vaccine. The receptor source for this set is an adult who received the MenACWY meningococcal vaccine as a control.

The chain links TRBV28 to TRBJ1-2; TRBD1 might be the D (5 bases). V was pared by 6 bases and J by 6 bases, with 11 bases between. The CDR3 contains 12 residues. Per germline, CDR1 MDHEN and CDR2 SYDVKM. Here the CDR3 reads CASRTSTDGYTF. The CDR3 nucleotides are TGTGCCAGCAGAACCTCGACAGATGGCTACACCTTC.

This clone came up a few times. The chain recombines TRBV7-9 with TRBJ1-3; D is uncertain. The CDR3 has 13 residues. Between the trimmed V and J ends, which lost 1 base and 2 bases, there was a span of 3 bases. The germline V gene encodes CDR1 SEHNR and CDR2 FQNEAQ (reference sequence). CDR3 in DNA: TGTGCCAGCAGCTTAGTTACTGGAAACACCATATATTTT. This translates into CASSLVTGNTIYF.

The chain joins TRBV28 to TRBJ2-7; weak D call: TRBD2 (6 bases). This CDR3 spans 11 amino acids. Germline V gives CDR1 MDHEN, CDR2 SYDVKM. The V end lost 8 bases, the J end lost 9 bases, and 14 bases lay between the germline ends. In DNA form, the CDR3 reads TGTGCCAGCCAAGGGGAGGCCTTGCAGTACTTC. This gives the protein CASQGEALQYF.

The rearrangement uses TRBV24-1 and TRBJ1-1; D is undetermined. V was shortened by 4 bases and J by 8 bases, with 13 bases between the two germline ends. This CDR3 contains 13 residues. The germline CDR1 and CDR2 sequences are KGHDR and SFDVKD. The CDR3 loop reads CATSDPGRPEAFF. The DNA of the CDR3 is TGTGCCACCAGTGACCCGGGTCGCCCCGAAGCTTTCTTT.

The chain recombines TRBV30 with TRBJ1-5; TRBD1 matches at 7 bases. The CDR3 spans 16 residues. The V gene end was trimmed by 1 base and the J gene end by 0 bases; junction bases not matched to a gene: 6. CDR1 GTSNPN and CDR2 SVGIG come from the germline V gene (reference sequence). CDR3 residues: CAWSAGTVNSNQPQHF. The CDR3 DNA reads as TGTGCCTGGAGTGCCGGGACAGTCAATAGCAATCAGCCCCAGCATTTT. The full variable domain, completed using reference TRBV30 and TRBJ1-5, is SQTIHQWPATLVQPVGSPLSLECTVEGTSNPNLYWYRQAAGRGLQLLFYSVGIGQISSEVPQNLSASRPQDRQFILSSKKLLLSDSGFYLCAWSAGTVNSNQPQHFGDGTRLSIL.

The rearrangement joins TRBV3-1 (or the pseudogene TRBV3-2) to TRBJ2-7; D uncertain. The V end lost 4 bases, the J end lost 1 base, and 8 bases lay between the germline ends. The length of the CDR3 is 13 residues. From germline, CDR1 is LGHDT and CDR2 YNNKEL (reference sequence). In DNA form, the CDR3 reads TGTGCCAGCAGCCCCCTCGCTTCCTACGAGCAGTACTTC. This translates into CASSPLASYEQYF.

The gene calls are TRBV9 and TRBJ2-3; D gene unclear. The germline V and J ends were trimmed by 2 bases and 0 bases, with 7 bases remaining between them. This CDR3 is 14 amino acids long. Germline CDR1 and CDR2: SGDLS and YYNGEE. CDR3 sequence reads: CASSVRPSTDTQYF. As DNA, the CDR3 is TGTGCCAGCAGCGTGCGACCGAGCACAGATACGCAGTATTTT. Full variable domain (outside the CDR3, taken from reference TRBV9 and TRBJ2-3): DSGVTQTPKHLITATGQRVTLRCSPRSGDLSVYWYQQSLDQGLQFLIQYYNGEERAKGNILERFSAQQFPDLHSELNLSSLELGDSALYFCASSVRPSTDTQYFGPGTRLTVL.